This entry describes one T cell receptor (beta chain). Its antigen is unidentified. Sample-barcoded 5' priming and a J-beta primer mix drove a second PCR of about 6 to 12 cycles. TCRdb analysed the 5' RACE reads with MiXCR anew, one entry per CDR3 protein. In the table there are about 1.4 million distinct CDR3 sequences, roughly 59% of which are singletons. The data were obtained in a study of blood T cells in healthy people across ages. Study-wide results and caveats: Naive and antigen-experienced cells could not be conclusively compared, given unsorted PBMCs.

Unmatched junction bases numbered 8, after V lost 5 bases and J lost 7 bases. Per germline, CDR1 ENHRY and CDR2 SYGVKD. The CDR3 is 13 amino acids. The sample consisted of blood. The sequence came from a man younger than 35 in good health. The chain couples TRBV10-3 to TRBJ2-7; 7 nucleotides align to TRBD2. In DNA, the CDR3 is TGTGCCATCAGTAGCGGGACGTACAATGAGCAGTACTTC. Protein: CAISSGTYNEQYF.